These 27 T cell receptor beta chains were sequenced from one sample in a study of cytomegalovirus exposure and HLA in healthy donors. Primers for the PCR totalled 60 Vbeta and 13 Jbeta. Assay: immunoSEQ multiplex PCR; the TCRdb copy retains only in-frame clones and omits some. The sample records under 150,000 clones, about 79% being singletons. The sample comprised PBMCs. These receptors all come from a male donor in good health and CMV-seronegative.

The J gene is TRBJ2-7, the V gene TRBV4-3; the D gene is possibly TRBD1 (6 bases). The V and J ends lost 0 bases and 3 bases respectively, with 12 bases between them. Germline assignment: CDR1 LGHNA and CDR2 YSLEER. The CDR3 contains 15 residues. The DNA for the CDR3 is TGCGCCAGCAGCCAAGAACGGACAGAGCACTACGAGCAGTACTTC. Its protein is CASSQERTEHYEQYF.

The rearrangement joins TRBV7-2 to TRBJ2-7; perhaps TRBD2 as D (5 bases). The ends were cut back, 5 bases at V and 9 bases at J, with 14 bases in the middle. The CDR3 totals 12 residues. Germline V lookup: CDR1 SGHTA, CDR2 FQGNSA. The CDR3 loop is CASSKLRTGQYF. The DNA of the CDR3 is TGTGCCAGCAGCAAACTGAGGACTGGGCAGTACTTC.

The chain carries TRBV28 and TRBJ2-7; 9 nucleotides agree with TRBD1. The V gene's germline CDR1 is MDHEN and CDR2 SYDVKM. CDR3 length equals 15 residues. V dropped 6 bases and J dropped 2; count of bases not matched to a gene: 8. This CDR3 reads CASSSGQGTPYEQYF. CDR3 nucleotides: TGTGCCAGCAGCTCGGGACAGGGTACCCCCTACGAGCAGTACTTC.

As for this clone: Other DNA sequences from this sample encode an identical CDR3 as well. The chain couples TRBV27 to TRBJ2-7; TRBD1 aligns across 7 bases. The CDR3 runs 14 residues. V shed 3 bases, J shed 1 base, and the junction held 3 bases outside the gene matches. Looked up from germline, CDR1 is MNHEY and CDR2 is SMNVEV (reference sequence). The CDR3 bases are TGTGCCAGCAGTTTGTCCAGGGGGTCCTACGAGCAGTACTTC. Translated, it gives CASSLSRGSYEQYF.

The chain uses TRBV7-2 and TRBJ2-7; 12 nucleotides match TRBD2. The CDR3 consists of 16 residues. After removal of 2 bases from V and 4 bases from J, the junction contained 6 bases not matched to a gene. Per germline, CDR1 SGHTA and CDR2 FQGNSA. The CDR3 nucleotides read TGTGCCAGCAGCTTATCCCTAGCGGGAGGGCCGTACGAGCAGTACTTC. Its protein product is CASSLSLAGGPYEQYF. Full variable domain (missing parts from reference TRBV7-2 and TRBJ2-7): GAGVSQSPSNKVTEKGKDVELRCDPISGHTALYWYRQSLGQGLEFLIYFQGNSAPDKSGLPSDRFSAERTGGSVSTLTIQRTQQEDSAVYLCASSLSLAGGPYEQYFGPGTRLTVT.

CDR3 protein: CASSPTAGTGQETQYF. CDR3 nucleotides: TGTGCCAGCAGCCCGACCGCTGGGACAGGGCAAGAGACCCAGTACTTC. The chain recombines TRBV7-3 with TRBJ2-5, with 9 bases that match TRBD1. The CDR3 spans 16 residues. The germline gives CDR1 SGHTA, CDR2 FQGTGA. V dropped 5 bases and J dropped 2; count of bases not matched to a gene: 9.

The genes are TRBV7-2 and TRBJ2-4; weak D call: TRBD1 (6 bases). The CDR3 is made up of 17 amino acids. V was shortened by 2 bases and J by 0 bases, with 14 bases between the two germline ends. Germline loops: CDR1 SGHTA, CDR2 FQGNSA. CDR3 nucleotides: TGTGCCAGCAGCTTACATCAGGGGAGTACAGCCAAAAACATTCAGTACTTC. This encodes CASSLHQGSTAKNIQYF.

The gene calls are TRBV27 and TRBJ1-2; D not resolved. V shed 4 bases and J shed 2 bases, with 11 bases lying between them. The CDR3 loop spans 14 amino acids. CDR1 is MNHEY, CDR2 SMNVEV, per germline (reference sequence). The CDR3 nucleotides read TGTGCCAGCAGTTCAACTGCTCCGAACTATGGCTACACCTTC. As protein: CASSSTAPNYGYTF.

CDR3 in amino acids: CASSPSVAEYNEQFF. The CDR3 DNA follows: TGTGCCAGCTCACCATCGGTAGCGGAATACAATGAGCAGTTCTTC. This sequence joins TRBV18 and TRBJ2-1; D is perhaps TRBD2 (6 bases). The germline gives CDR1 KGHSH, CDR2 LQKENI. Trimming shortened V by 2 bases and J by 4 bases, and 12 bases separated the two germline ends. This CDR3 is built from 15 residues.

The V call is TRBV4-3, the J call TRBJ2-7, with TRBD1 identical over 9 bases. The V segment lost 3 bases and the J segment 6 bases; nucleotides outside the gene matches: 3. CDR3 length equals 13 residues. Germline V lookup: CDR1 LGHNA, CDR2 YSLEER. The CDR3 coding sequence is TGCGCCAGCAGCCACGGGACAGGGCTCGAGCAGTACTTC. It specifies CASSHGTGLEQYF.

This clone was seen only a few times. CDR3 DNA: TGCGCCAGCAGCGTGACAGGTTACAATGAGCAGTTCTTC. Amino acid sequence: CASSVTGYNEQFF. V gene TRBV5-1 combines with J gene TRBJ2-1; maybe TRBD1 (6 bases). The CDR3 runs 13 residues. From germline, CDR1 is SGHRS and CDR2 YFSETQ. V shed 4 bases and J shed 4 bases, with 9 bases lying between them.

The sample holds one count of this clone. The chain joins TRBV10-1 to TRBJ2-5; D is ambiguous. The CDR3 consists of 13 residues. Germline V lookup: CDR1 WNHNN, CDR2 SYGVQD (reference sequence). V shed 3 bases and J shed 1 base, with 6 bases lying between them. Here the CDR3 DNA reads TGCGCCAGCAGTGACTATGCCCAAGAGACCCAGTACTTC. It specifies CASSDYAQETQYF.

V is TRBV20-1 and J is TRBJ2-3; D is perhaps TRBD1 (6 bases). Germline V lookup: CDR1 DFQATT, CDR2 SNEGSKA (reference sequence). The V gene lost 8 bases and the J gene lost 10 bases, with 16 bases spanning the gap. The CDR3 loop spans 11 amino acids. The CDR3 nucleotides are TGCAGTCGGCAAGGGGGTATATCGCAGTATTTT. Protein sequence: CSRQGGISQYF.

This clone was detected once. The V call is TRBV19, the J call TRBJ1-1, with 8 bases aligning to TRBD1. The trim removed 6 bases at V and 5 bases at J, leaving 8 bases unmatched. The length of the CDR3 is 14 residues. Germline CDR1 reads LNHDA; CDR2 reads SQIVND (reference sequence). Written as DNA, the CDR3 is TGTGCCAGTAGGTCTCAGGGGGCCAATACTGAAGCTTTCTTT. This encodes CASRSQGANTEAFF.

V gene TRBV19 combines with J gene TRBJ2-3; perhaps TRBD1 as D (5 bases). The CDR3 runs 13 residues. V was clipped by 5 bases and J by 9 bases, with 15 bases between them. Per germline, CDR1 LNHDA and CDR2 SQIVND (reference sequence). The CDR3 spells CASSQVLRGTQYF. The CDR3 DNA reads TGTGCCAGTAGTCAGGTCCTTAGGGGAACGCAGTATTTT.

The chain is built from TRBV5-1 and TRBJ1-2, with TRBD1 matching 7 bases. CDR1 is SGHRS, CDR2 YFSETQ, per germline. This CDR3 is built from 15 residues. Trimming took 5 bases from V and 4 from J; bases not matched to a gene: 11. The CDR3 protein is CASRYTGAAGYGYTF. The CDR3 coding sequence is TGCGCCAGCAGATATACAGGGGCGGCGGGCTATGGCTACACCTTC.

V and J are TRBV2 and TRBJ1-1; 9 nucleotides align to TRBD1. V lost 3 bases to trimming and J lost 5 bases; unmatched junction nucleotides: 4. CDR1 and CDR2 from the germline V gene are SNHLY and FYNNEI. The CDR3 extends over 14 amino acids. In nucleotides, the CDR3 is TGTGCCAGCAGTGACACAGGGGGCTGGACTGAAGCTTTCTTT. Protein sequence: CASSDTGGWTEAFF.

This clone was observed a few times. The chain combines TRBV9 with TRBJ2-1; D unclear. Germline values: CDR1 SGDLS, CDR2 YYNGEE. V was cut by 7 bases and J by 3 bases, with 11 bases left in between. The CDR3 extends over 13 amino acids. The CDR3 DNA sequence: TGTGCCAGCTCCAGTAATTACTACAATGAGCAGTTCTTC. It yields the protein CASSSNYYNEQFF.

The chain has TRBV30 and TRBJ2-2, with 7 bases aligning to TRBD1. The trim removed 5 bases at V and 1 base at J, leaving 1 base unmatched. From germline, CDR1 is GTSNPN and CDR2 SVGIG (reference sequence). This CDR3 region has 13 residues. The CDR3 protein is CAWDRENTGELFF. The CDR3 DNA reads TGTGCCTGGGACAGGGAGAACACCGGGGAGCTGTTTTTT.

This chain connects TRBV9 to TRBJ2-2; 13 bases align to TRBD2. CDR3 length: 15 residues. The junction had 5 bases not matched to a gene; V was cut back by 5 bases and J by 7 bases. Looked up from germline, CDR1 is SGDLS and CDR2 is YYNGEE. The CDR3 loop reads CASRPTSGRVGELFF. In nucleotides, the CDR3 is TGTGCCAGCAGACCTACTAGCGGGAGGGTCGGGGAGCTGTTTTTT.

The chain uses TRBV19 and TRBJ1-6; D perhaps matches TRBD1 (6 bases). The CDR3 is made up of 16 amino acids. V was trimmed by 5 bases and J by 6 bases, leaving 17 bases between them. Germline CDR1 is LNHDA and CDR2 is SQIVND (reference sequence). The CDR3 loop is CASSSDQGWLNSPLHF. The CDR3 DNA reads as TGTGCCAGTAGTTCCGACCAGGGGTGGCTTAATTCACCCCTCCACTTT.

This clone appeared a few times. V is TRBV6-5 and J is TRBJ1-1, with D unresolved. The CDR3 runs to 13 residues. Germline V gives CDR1 MNHEY, CDR2 SVGAGI. The V end lost 10 bases, the J end lost 4 bases, and 16 bases lay between the germline ends. In DNA form, the CDR3 reads TGTGCCATCACGGGGAGTTTGGCCACTGAAGCTTTCTTT. This gives the protein CAITGSLATEAFF.

This chain connects TRBV7-8 to TRBJ2-1; D may be TRBD2 (7 bases). CDR1 and CDR2 from the germline V gene are SGHVS and FQNEAQ. The CDR3 extends over 16 amino acids. The V gene lost 7 bases and the J gene lost 2 bases, with 18 bases spanning the gap. The CDR3 protein is CASIPSRGGPYNEQFF. As DNA, the CDR3 is TGTGCCAGCATCCCTAGTAGGGGGGGACCCTACAATGAGCAGTTCTTC.

This clone was seen more than once but under ten times. This chain links TRBV6-5 with TRBJ1-1, with D unclear. The CDR3 is made up of 12 amino acids. Trimming pared 5 bases from V and 5 bases from J, leaving 9 bases between. Germline V gene lookup returns CDR1 MNHEY and CDR2 SVGAGI. CDR3 DNA: TGTGCCAGCAGTAGGTCGGGGACTGAAGCTTTCTTT. Protein: CASSRSGTEAFF.

This chain links TRBV9 with TRBJ2-7; 7 nucleotides agree with TRBD2. The V segment lost 3 bases and the J segment 3 bases; nucleotides outside the gene matches: 6. CDR3 size: 14 residues. Germline V gene lookup returns CDR1 SGDLS and CDR2 YYNGEE. The CDR3 DNA is TGTGCCAGCAGCGAGGGAGGGGCAAGCTACGAGCAGTACTTC. This gives the protein CASSEGGASYEQYF. The complete variable domain, with remaining parts taken from reference TRBV9 and TRBJ2-7, reads DSGVTQTPKHLITATGQRVTLRCSPRSGDLSVYWYQQSLDQGLQFLIQYYNGEERAKGNILERFSAQQFPDLHSELNLSSLELGDSALYFCASSEGGASYEQYFGPGTRLTVT.

This clone was seen a handful of times. V gene TRBV29-1 combines with J gene TRBJ2-1, with D possibly matching TRBD1 (6 bases). Germline V CDR1 and CDR2: SQVTM, ANQGSEA. CDR3 size: 15 residues. V was shortened by 5 bases and J by 0 bases, with 14 bases between the two germline ends. In DNA form, the CDR3 reads TGCAGCGTTCCTTTTTCGACAGGCTCCTACAATGAGCAGTTCTTC. Translation gives CSVPFSTGSYNEQFF.

J is TRBJ1-5 and V is TRBV6-5; D ambiguous. The CDR3 length is 12 residues. With 7 bases removed from V and 4 bases from J, the gap between germline ends came to 8 bases. Germline CDR1 and CDR2: MNHEY and SVGAGI. The CDR3 reads CASNSWNQPQHF. The DNA of the CDR3 is TGTGCCAGCAACTCTTGGAATCAGCCCCAGCATTTT.